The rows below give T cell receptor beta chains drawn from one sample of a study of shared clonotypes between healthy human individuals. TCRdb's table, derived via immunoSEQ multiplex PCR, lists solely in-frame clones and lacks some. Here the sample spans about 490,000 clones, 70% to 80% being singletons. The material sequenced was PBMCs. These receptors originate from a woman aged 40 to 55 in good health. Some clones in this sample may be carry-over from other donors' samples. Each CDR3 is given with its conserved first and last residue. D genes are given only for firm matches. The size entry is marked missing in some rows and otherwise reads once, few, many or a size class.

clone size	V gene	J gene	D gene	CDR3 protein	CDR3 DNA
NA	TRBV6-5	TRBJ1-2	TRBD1	CASSTRQGAIGYTF	TGTGCCAGCAGTACGCGACAGGGGGCCATTGGCTACACCTTC
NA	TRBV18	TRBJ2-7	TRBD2	CASSPPKPGGPSSYEQYF	TGTGCCAGCTCACCGCCGAAGCCGGGAGGGCCGAGCTCCTACGAGCAGTACTTC
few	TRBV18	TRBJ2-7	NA	CASSSTGINSYEQYF	TGTGCCAGCTCATCCACCGGGATAAATTCCTACGAGCAGTACTTC
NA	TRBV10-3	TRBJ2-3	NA	CAISVSLYTDTQYF	TGTGCCATCAGTGTGTCGCTATACACAGATACGCAGTATTTT
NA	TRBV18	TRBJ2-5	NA	CASSLGNQETQYF	TGTGCCAGCTCACTCGGAAATCAAGAGACCCAGTACTTC
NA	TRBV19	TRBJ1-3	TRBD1	CASSLDRHRSGNTIYF	TGTGCCAGTAGCTTGGACAGGCATCGCTCTGGAAACACCATATATTTT
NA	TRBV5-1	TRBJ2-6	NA	CASSLESGSGANVLTF	TGCGCCAGCAGCTTGGAATCAGGGTCTGGGGCCAACGTCCTGACTTTC
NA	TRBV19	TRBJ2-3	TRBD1	CASSLQGADTQYF	TGTGCCAGTAGTCTCCAGGGGGCAGATACGCAGTATTTT
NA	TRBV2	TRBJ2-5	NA	CASSEFQAQETQYF	TGTGCCAGCAGTGAGTTCCAGGCCCAAGAGACCCAGTACTTC
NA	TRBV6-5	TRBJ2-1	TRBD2	CASSGRLAAYNEQFF	TGTGCCAGCAGTGGGAGACTAGCGGCCTACAATGAGCAGTTCTTC
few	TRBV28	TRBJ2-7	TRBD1	CASSSGQGPTEQYF	TGTGCCAGCAGTTCGGGACAGGGGCCTACGGAGCAGTACTTC
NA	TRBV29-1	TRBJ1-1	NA	CSVAPRGNTEAFF	TGCAGCGTTGCCCCCCGGGGAAACACTGAAGCTTTCTTT
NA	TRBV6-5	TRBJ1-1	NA	CASSYTAAGEAFF	TGTGCCAGCAGTTACACGGCGGCGGGTGAAGCTTTCTTT
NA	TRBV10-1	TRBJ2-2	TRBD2	CASGTSGRAVTGELFF	TGCGCCAGCGGGACTAGCGGGAGGGCCGTGACCGGGGAGCTGTTTTTT
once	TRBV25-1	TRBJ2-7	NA	CASNPPDSAYEQYF	TGTGCCAGCAACCCTCCGGACAGTGCCTACGAGCAGTACTTC
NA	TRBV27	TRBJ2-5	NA	CASSLSRENQETQYF	TGTGCCAGCAGTTTATCAAGGGAAAACCAAGAGACCCAGTACTTC
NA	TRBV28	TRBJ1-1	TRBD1	CASSLGTGGFITEAFF	TGTGCCAGCAGTTTGGGGACAGGGGGCTTTATCACTGAAGCTTTCTTT
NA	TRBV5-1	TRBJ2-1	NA	CASSDGAWGRSSYNEQFF	TGCGCCAGCAGCGATGGGGCCTGGGGGCGAAGCTCCTACAATGAGCAGTTCTTC
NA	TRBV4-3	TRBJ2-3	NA	CASSQDPGPTDTQYF	TGCGCCAGCAGCCAAGATCCAGGACCCACAGATACGCAGTATTTT
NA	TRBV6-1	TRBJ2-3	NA	CASSESLGLDTQYF	TGTGCCAGCAGTGAATCCCTAGGGTTAGATACGCAGTATTTT
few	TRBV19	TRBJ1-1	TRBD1	CASSQTRDRSLNTEAFF	TGTGCCAGTAGTCAAACCCGGGACAGGTCCCTGAACACTGAAGCTTTCTTT
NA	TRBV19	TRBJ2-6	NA	CASSIDGGSGANVLTF	TGTGCCAGTAGTATAGATGGAGGATCTGGGGCCAACGTCCTGACTTTC
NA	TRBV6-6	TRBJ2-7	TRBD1	CASRGQGYPYEQYF	TGTGCCAGCAGAGGACAGGGGTATCCCTACGAGCAGTACTTC
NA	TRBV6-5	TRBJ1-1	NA	CASSYAGEDTEAFF	TGTGCCAGCAGTTACGCAGGGGAGGACACTGAAGCTTTCTTT
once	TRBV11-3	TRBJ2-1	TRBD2	CASSLGLAGANEQFF	TGTGCCAGCAGCCTGGGACTAGCGGGAGCCAATGAGCAGTTCTTC
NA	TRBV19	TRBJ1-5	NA	CASRRSRQRNQPQHF	TGTGCCAGTAGACGATCAAGACAGAGGAATCAGCCCCAGCATTTT
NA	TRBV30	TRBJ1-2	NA	CAWRPQTANYGYTF	TGTGCCTGGAGGCCTCAGACAGCTAACTATGGCTACACCTTC
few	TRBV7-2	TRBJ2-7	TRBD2	CASRLDRTSGRRQYF	TGTGCCAGCAGATTAGATCGGACTAGCGGCAGAAGGCAGTACTTC
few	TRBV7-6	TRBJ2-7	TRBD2	CASSFRASGSFYEQYF	TGTGCCAGCAGCTTTAGGGCTAGCGGGAGTTTTTACGAGCAGTACTTC
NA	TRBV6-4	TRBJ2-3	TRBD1	CASSVVGTGATDTQYF	TGTGCCAGCAGTGTTGTGGGGACAGGGGCCACAGATACGCAGTATTTT
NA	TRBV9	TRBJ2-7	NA	CASSVGQQDGEQYF	TGTGCCAGCAGCGTAGGACAACAGGACGGCGAGCAGTACTTC
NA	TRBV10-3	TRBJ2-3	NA	CAIRVSRGADTQYF	TGTGCCATCAGAGTTTCCAGGGGCGCGGATACGCAGTATTTT
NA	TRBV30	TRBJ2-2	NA	CAWTPGAANTGELFF	TGTGCCTGGACCCCGGGGGCAGCGAACACCGGGGAGCTGTTTTTT
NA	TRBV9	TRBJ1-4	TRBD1	CASSIGQVSEKLFF	TGTGCCAGCAGCATCGGACAGGTGTCGGAAAAACTGTTTTTT
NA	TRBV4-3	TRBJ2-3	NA	CASSQAQSSPPTDTQYF	TGCGCCAGCAGCCAAGCTCAATCCTCGCCCCCCACAGATACGCAGTATTTT
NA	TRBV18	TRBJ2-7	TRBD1	CASSRGQDLYEQYF	TGTGCCAGCTCAAGGGGACAGGATCTCTACGAGCAGTACTTC
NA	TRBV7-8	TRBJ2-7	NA	CASSLSSDQYF	TGTGCCAGCAGCCTATCAAGTGATCAGTACTTC
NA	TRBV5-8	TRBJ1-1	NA	CASSHLRGNEAFF	TGTGCCAGCAGCCATCTAAGAGGGAATGAAGCTTTCTTT
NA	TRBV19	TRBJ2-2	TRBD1	CASSRGAGGLNTGELFF	TGTGCCAGTAGCCGGGGCGCAGGGGGCCTGAACACCGGGGAGCTGTTTTTT
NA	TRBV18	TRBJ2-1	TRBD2	CASSPRAGGAYNEQFF	TGTGCCAGCTCACCACGGGCGGGAGGGGCCTACAATGAGCAGTTCTTC
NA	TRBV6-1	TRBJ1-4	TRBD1	CASSFSGGDEKLFF	TGTGCCAGCAGCTTTTCAGGGGGCGATGAAAAACTGTTTTTT
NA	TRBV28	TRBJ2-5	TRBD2	CASSLGGAGGRGETQYF	TGTGCCAGCAGTTTAGGGGGAGCGGGAGGCCGGGGAGAGACCCAGTACTTC
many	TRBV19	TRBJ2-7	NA	CASSIDPSPDRTTSYEQYF	TGTGCCAGTAGTATAGATCCGTCTCCCGACAGGACGACGTCCTACGAGCAGTACTTC
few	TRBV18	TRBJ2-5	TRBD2	CASSPPLAAQETQYF	TGTGCCAGCTCACCCCCACTAGCGGCACAAGAGACCCAGTACTTC
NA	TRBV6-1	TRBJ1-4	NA	CASSEVGGSEKLFF	TGTGCCAGCAGTGAGGTCGGGGGCTCAGAAAAACTGTTTTTT
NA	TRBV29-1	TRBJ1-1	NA	CSAQENTEAFF	TGCAGCGCCCAGGAAAACACTGAAGCTTTCTTT
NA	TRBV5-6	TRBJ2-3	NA	CASSFQQSGYTDTQYF	TGTGCCAGCAGCTTCCAGCAGTCGGGATACACAGATACGCAGTATTTT
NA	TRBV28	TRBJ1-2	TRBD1	CASTSQGEVYYGYTF	TGTGCCAGCACCTCCCAGGGGGAAGTGTACTATGGCTACACCTTC
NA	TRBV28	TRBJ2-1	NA	CASSLWKDSYNEQFF	TGTGCCAGCAGTTTATGGAAAGACTCCTACAATGAGCAGTTCTTC
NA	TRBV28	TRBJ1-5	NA	CASREGGENQPQHF	TGTGCCAGCAGAGAGGGTGGGGAGAATCAGCCCCAGCATTTT
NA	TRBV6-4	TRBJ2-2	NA	CASSPQGSNTGELFF	TGTGCCAGCAGTCCACAGGGATCGAACACCGGGGAGCTGTTTTTT
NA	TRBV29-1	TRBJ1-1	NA	CSVEVGGSNTEAFF	TGCAGCGTTGAGGTGGGGGGGTCAAACACTGAAGCTTTCTTT
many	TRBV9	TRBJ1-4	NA	CASSPGWGLEKLFF	TGTGCCAGCAGCCCCGGGTGGGGGCTCGAAAAACTGTTTTTT